These T cell receptor beta chains were read from a single sample in a study of T cell changes during pregnancy in multiple sclerosis. Using immunoSEQ multiplex PCR, the repertoire was profiled, and TCRdb retains in-frame clones only, with some absent. Of over 65,000 clones in the sample, about 90% were seen once. Sequenced here: peripheral blood, sampled in the second trimester of pregnancy. Receptor source: a female donor with multiple sclerosis, enrolled in a pregnancy study. Each CDR3 is given with its conserved first and last residue. D genes are given only for firm matches. The listing skips clone size in some rows; elsewhere it reads once, few, many or a size class.

NA	NA	TRBV7-9	TRBJ1-1	CASSHPRESANTEAFF	TGTGCCAGCAGCCACCCCCGGGAGTCGGCGAACACTGAAGCTTTCTTT
NA	NA	TRBV15	TRBJ2-7	CATSRDNSGRYEQYF	TGTGCCACCAGCAGAGATAATTCAGGGCGCTACGAGCAGTACTTC
TRBD2	once	TRBV13	TRBJ2-1	CASSFRLGSGDHGNEQFF	TGTGCCAGCAGCTTCCGACTTGGTAGCGGGGATCATGGTAATGAGCAGTTCTTC
TRBD1	NA	TRBV10-3	TRBJ1-1	CAISVPGTDNTEAFF	TGTGCCATCAGTGTTCCCGGGACAGACAACACTGAAGCTTTCTTT
TRBD2	NA	TRBV7-2	TRBJ2-7	CASSTSGGAYEQYF	TGTGCCAGCAGTACGAGCGGGGGGGCGTACGAGCAGTACTTC
NA	NA	TRBV7-9	TRBJ1-1	CASSPPRDAGLEQTEAFF	TGTGCCAGCAGCCCTCCCCGAGACGCAGGGCTTGAACAGACTGAAGCTTTCTTT
TRBD2	NA	TRBV9	TRBJ2-7	CASSVAPGTSGPYEQYF	TGTGCCAGCAGCGTAGCTCCCGGGACTAGCGGCCCCTACGAGCAGTACTTC
TRBD1	NA	TRBV25-1	TRBJ1-3	CAAGAGGLSGNTIYF	TGTGCCGCGGGCGCAGGGGGCCTCTCTGGAAACACCATATATTTT
NA	NA	TRBV4-2	TRBJ1-1	CASSQVERRNTEAFF	TGTGCCAGCAGCCAAGTTGAGAGGAGGAACACTGAAGCTTTCTTT
NA	medium-sized	TRBV6-4	TRBJ2-3	CASSRGSTDTQYF	TGTGCCAGCAGCCGGGGGAGCACAGATACGCAGTATTTT
NA	NA	TRBV12-5	TRBJ2-7	CASGSPVYEQYF	TGTGCTAGTGGTTCCCCTGTCTACGAGCAGTACTTC
TRBD2	NA	TRBV19	TRBJ2-3	CASSIASGGPTSTDTQYF	TGTGCCAGTAGTATTGCTAGCGGGGGGCCTACTAGCACAGATACGCAGTATTTT
TRBD2	NA	TRBV14	TRBJ2-3	CASSPRLAGTDTQYF	TGTGCCAGCAGCCCCCGCCTAGCGGGTACAGATACGCAGTATTTT
TRBD1	NA	TRBV7-8	TRBJ2-7	CASSGRRDRVSYEQYF	TGTGCCAGCAGCGGCCGTAGGGACAGGGTGTCCTACGAGCAGTACTTC
TRBD1	NA	TRBV5-1	TRBJ2-3	CASSGAKGATDTQYF	TGCGCCAGCAGCGGGGCGAAGGGGGCCACAGATACGCAGTATTTT
NA	NA	TRBV25-1	TRBJ1-1	CASSEYSVYTEAFF	TGTGCCAGCAGTGAATATAGCGTTTACACTGAAGCTTTCTTT
NA	NA	TRBV4-3	TRBJ2-5	CASSPRSGRGETQYF	TGCGCCAGCAGCCCCCGGTCAGGGCGGGGAGAGACCCAGTACTTC
NA	NA	TRBV7-9	TRBJ1-5	CASSPAASYNQPQHF	TGTGCCAGCAGCCCTGCGGCGAGCTATAATCAGCCCCAGCATTTT
TRBD1	NA	TRBV19	TRBJ1-1	CASSIGSKTGALNTEAFF	TGTGCCAGTAGTATAGGATCAAAGACAGGGGCCTTGAACACTGAAGCTTTCTTT
NA	NA	TRBV21-1	TRBJ1-1	CASRQEPRGDLNTEAFF	TGTGCCAGCAGGCAAGAACCCAGGGGGGATTTGAACACTGAAGCTTTCTTT
TRBD1	NA	TRBV7-9	TRBJ1-4	CASSPGFGQGGKLFF	TGTGCCAGCAGCCCCGGTTTTGGACAGGGGGGAAAACTGTTTTTT
NA	NA	TRBV11-2	TRBJ2-4	CASSYNPGRAKNIQYF	TGTGCCAGCAGCTATAACCCGGGGAGGGCCAAAAACATTCAGTACTTC
TRBD2	NA	TRBV19	TRBJ2-1	CASSLAGTYNEQFF	TGTGCCAGTTCACTAGCGGGGACCTACAATGAGCAGTTCTTC
TRBD1	NA	TRBV19	TRBJ1-1	CASRGPGGSRTEAFF	TGTGCCAGTAGGGGACCAGGGGGCTCGAGAACTGAAGCTTTCTTT
NA	few	TRBV21-1	TRBJ2-1	CASSKDKDRVHEQFF	TGTGCCAGCAGCAAAGATAAGGACAGGGTCCATGAGCAGTTCTTC
TRBD1	NA	TRBV11-2	TRBJ1-1	CASSSGTVNTEAFF	TGTGCCAGCAGCTCCGGGACAGTGAACACTGAAGCTTTCTTT
TRBD2	NA	TRBV29-1	TRBJ2-5	CSVGGGPRETQYF	TGCAGCGTTGGCGGGGGGCCCAGGGAGACCCAGTACTTC
NA	NA	TRBV27	TRBJ2-1	CASSFEAADYNEQFF	TGTGCCAGCAGTTTCGAGGCGGCCGACTACAATGAGCAGTTCTTC
TRBD1	NA	TRBV7-2	TRBJ1-1	CASSSHGQGTEAFF	TGTGCCAGCAGCTCGCACGGACAGGGTACTGAAGCTTTCTTT
NA	NA	TRBV18	TRBJ2-2	CASSRETGIGELFF	TGTGCCAGCTCACGGGAGACAGGTATCGGGGAGCTGTTTTTT
NA	NA	TRBV11-3	TRBJ2-7	CASSSLSGEQYF	TGTGCCAGCAGCTCCCTCTCGGGGGAGCAGTACTTC
TRBD2	NA	TRBV9	TRBJ2-3	CASSVETSGAQPYTQYF	TGTGCCAGCAGCGTAGAGACTAGCGGGGCCCAACCATATACGCAGTATTTT
NA	NA	TRBV9	TRBJ2-7	CASSNNREGFSYEQYF	TGTGCCAGCAGCAATAACAGGGAAGGGTTCTCCTACGAGCAGTACTTC
NA	once	TRBV10-3	TRBJ2-3	CAIRDSQKDTQYF	TGTGCCATCAGGGACAGTCAAAAAGATACGCAGTATTTT
NA	NA	TRBV27	TRBJ1-1	CASSFREGNTEAFF	TGTGCCAGCAGTTTCCGGGAGGGGAACACTGAAGCTTTCTTT
TRBD1	NA	TRBV28	TRBJ1-2	CASGTEPYGYTF	TGTGCCAGCGGGACAGAACCCTATGGCTACACCTTC
NA	few	TRBV29-1	TRBJ1-1	CSALSGNTEAFF	TGCAGCGCTTTGTCGGGGAACACTGAAGCTTTCTTT
NA	NA	TRBV9	TRBJ2-5	CASSVGDRQETQYF	TGTGCCAGCAGCGTAGGTGACAGGCAAGAGACCCAGTACTTC
TRBD1	NA	TRBV10-3	TRBJ1-5	CAISEDRDDEYQPQHF	TGTGCCATCAGTGAGGACAGGGACGACGAGTATCAGCCCCAGCATTTT
NA	NA	TRBV7-3	TRBJ1-5	CASSPIQGTNQPQHF	TGTGCCAGCAGCCCAATACAGGGTACCAATCAGCCCCAGCATTTT
NA	NA	TRBV4-2	TRBJ1-1	CASSQDVGSGGTEAFF	TGTGCCAGCAGCCAAGATGTTGGCAGCGGGGGCACTGAAGCTTTCTTT
TRBD2	NA	TRBV27	TRBJ2-3	CASSSSLAGGRDTQYF	TGTGCCAGCAGTTCCTCCCTAGCGGGGGGGCGAGATACGCAGTATTTT